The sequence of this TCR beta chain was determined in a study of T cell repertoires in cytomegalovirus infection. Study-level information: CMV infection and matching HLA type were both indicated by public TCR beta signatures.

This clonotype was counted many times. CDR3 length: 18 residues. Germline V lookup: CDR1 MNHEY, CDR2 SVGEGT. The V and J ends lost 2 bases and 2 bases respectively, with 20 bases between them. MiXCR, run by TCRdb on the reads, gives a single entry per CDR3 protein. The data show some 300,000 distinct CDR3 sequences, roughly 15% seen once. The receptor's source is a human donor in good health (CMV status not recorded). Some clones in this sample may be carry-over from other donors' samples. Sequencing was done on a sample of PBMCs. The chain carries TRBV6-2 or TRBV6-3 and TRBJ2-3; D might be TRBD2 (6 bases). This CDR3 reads CASSYPRLGRGNTDTQYF. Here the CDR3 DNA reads TGTGCCAGCAGTTACCCCCGTCTCGGGCGGGGTAACACAGATACGCAGTATTTT.